Below are 20 T cell receptor beta chains sequenced from a single sample in a study of blood T cell repertoires in COVID-19. The table came from immunoSEQ multiplex PCR; TCRdb's copy has only in-frame clones and leaves some out. The sample yields about 180,000 clones, 80% to 90% seen once. The sequenced sample consisted of peripheral blood. These receptors came from a man in his sixties with acute or convalescent COVID-19.

J is TRBJ2-2 and V is TRBV4-3, with D possibly being TRBD2 (5 bases). Germline V gene sequence: CDR1 LGHNA, CDR2 YSLEER. The CDR3 is made up of 13 amino acids. V shed 1 base and J shed 6 bases, with 6 bases lying between them. CDR3 residues: CASSQAGAGELFF. CDR3 coding DNA: TGCGCCAGCAGCCAAGCCGGGGCCGGGGAGCTGTTTTTT.

This chain uses TRBV28 with TRBJ2-7; tentatively, D is TRBD1 (6 bases). Germline V lookup: CDR1 MDHEN, CDR2 SYDVKM. V lost 7 bases, J lost 1 base, and 23 bases lay in between. The CDR3 length is 17 residues. CDR3 loop: CASISRGPDLSSYEQYF. DNA for the CDR3: TGTGCCAGCATCTCCAGGGGCCCGGATCTTTCTTCCTACGAGCAGTACTTC.

The rearrangement links TRBV28 to TRBJ2-1; 10 nucleotides line up with TRBD2. V lost 6 bases to trimming and J lost 8 bases; unmatched junction nucleotides: 16. The germline V gene has CDR1 MDHEN and CDR2 SYDVKM. The CDR3 loop spans 17 amino acids. CDR3 region: CASSPTSGVKVGDEQFF. The CDR3 DNA follows: TGTGCCAGCAGCCCCACTAGCGGGGTAAAAGTAGGTGATGAGCAGTTCTTC.

The chain couples TRBV7-8 to TRBJ2-4; 8 bases match TRBD2. The CDR3 length is 15 residues. Germline assignment: CDR1 SGHVS and CDR2 FQNEAQ. V trimming: 10 bases; J trimming: 0 bases; junction bases outside the gene matches: 8. The CDR3, as DNA: TGTGCCACCCAGACTAGCGTCGGAGCCAAAAACATTCAGTACTTC. Its translation: CATQTSVGAKNIQYF.

This sequence joins TRBV30 and TRBJ1-4, with D perhaps TRBD1 (5 bases). Germline-derived CDR1 and CDR2 are GTSNPN and SVGIG (reference sequence). CDR3 size: 12 residues. The V end was cut by 0 bases, the J end by 14 bases, with 13 bases between. CDR3 residues: CAWSVRTSGLFF. CDR3 nucleotide sequence: TGTGCCTGGAGTGTAAGGACATCAGGCCTGTTTTTT.

The genes are TRBV28 and TRBJ2-7, with 11 positions matching TRBD2. Germline CDR1 and CDR2: MDHEN and SYDVKM. J gave up 3 bases and V 5 bases, and 6 bases lay outside the gene matches. CDR3 length: 15 residues. This CDR3 reads CASSGTSGSFYEQYF. In DNA, the CDR3 is TGTGCCAGCAGTGGGACTAGCGGATCCTTCTACGAGCAGTACTTC.

V usage is TRBV5-6 and J usage is TRBJ2-7, with 14 bases that match TRBD2. Germline trimming cut 4 bases from V and 7 bases from J; bases unmatched to any gene: 4. This CDR3 spans 14 amino acids. Germline loops: CDR1 SGHDT, CDR2 YYEEEE. This CDR3 reads CASSRLAGGREQYF. CDR3 coding DNA: TGTGCCAGCAGCAGACTAGCGGGAGGGAGGGAGCAGTACTTC.

The rearrangement uses TRBV19 and TRBJ2-3; tentative D call: TRBD1 (6 bases). Trimming took off 4 bases at V and 4 bases at J, with 12 bases between the two ends. The CDR3 runs 14 residues. The germline CDR1 and CDR2 sequences are LNHDA and SQIVND (reference sequence). The DNA for the CDR3 is TGTGCCAGTAGTAATGGGTACAGGGCAGATACGCAGTATTTT. Translation: CASSNGYRADTQYF.

The CDR3 sequence is CASSFLRDRVDQPQHF. CDR3 DNA: TGTGCCAGCAGTTTCCTCCGGGACAGGGTAGATCAGCCCCAGCATTTT. The rearrangement joins TRBV6-2 or TRBV6-3 to TRBJ1-5; TRBD1 aligns across 9 bases. Per germline, CDR1 MNHEY and CDR2 SVGEGT. J gave up 5 bases and V 4 bases, and 9 bases lay outside the gene matches. CDR3 length equals 16 residues.

DNA for the CDR3: TGTGCCAGCAGTGAAGATGGGGGGGGCAATCAGCCCCAGCATTTT. This translates into CASSEDGGGNQPQHF. The chain uses TRBV6-1 and TRBJ1-5; D may be TRBD1 (5 bases). Germline V lookup: CDR1 MNHNS, CDR2 SASEGT. CDR3 length equals 15 residues. V was shortened by 1 base and J by 2 bases, with 9 bases between the two germline ends.

CDR3 residues: CAWSDFRGIAFF. DNA for the CDR3: TGTGCCTGGAGTGATTTTAGAGGTATTGCTTTCTTT. The rearrangement links TRBV30 to TRBJ1-1, with no clear D. Germline values: CDR1 GTSNPN, CDR2 SVGIG (reference sequence). Trimming removed 1 base from V and 11 bases from J, with 14 bases in between. The CDR3 runs 12 residues. Combining the CDR3 with reference TRBV30 and TRBJ1-1 gives the whole variable domain SQTIHQWPATLVQPVGSPLSLECTVEGTSNPNLYWYRQAAGRGLQLLFYSVGIGQISSEVPQNLSASRPQDRQFILSSKKLLLSDSGFYLCAWSDFRGIAFFGQGTRLTVV.

This CDR3 is CASADSGNTIYF. CDR3 bases: TGCGCCTCCGCCGACTCAGGAAACACCATATATTTT. J is TRBJ1-3 and V is TRBV5-1; D ambiguous. The germline V gene has CDR1 SGHRS and CDR2 YFSETQ. Trimming took 10 bases from V and 4 from J, leaving 12 bases between them. CDR3 length: 12 residues.

This chain uses TRBV24-1 with TRBJ1-2, with D possibly being TRBD1 (5 bases). The CDR3 covers 13 residues. V lost 9 bases and J lost 5, with 15 bases in between. Germline V gives CDR1 KGHDR, CDR2 SFDVKD. The CDR3, as DNA: TGTGCCACCGGAACAGGAAAAGGGTATGGCTACACCTTC. Translated: CATGTGKGYGYTF.

V is TRBV7-2 and J is TRBJ1-1; D gene unclear. The CDR3 covers 15 residues. V was pared by 1 base and J by 4 bases, with 13 bases between. Germline assignment: CDR1 SGHTA and CDR2 FQGNSA. The CDR3 bases are TGTGCCAGCAGCTTAGGGACTGCGGTGTCCACTGAAGCTTTCTTT. Its protein product is CASSLGTAVSTEAFF.

The chain recombines TRBV28 with TRBJ2-7; D gene uncertain. V lost 5 bases and J lost 0, with 5 bases in between. The CDR3 runs to 12 residues. CDR1 MDHEN and CDR2 SYDVKM come from the germline V gene. CDR3 coding DNA: TGTGCCAGCAGTCTGAGCTCCTACGAGCAGTACTTC. Residues: CASSLSSYEQYF.

Written as DNA, the CDR3 is TGTGCCAGCAGCGAGGGACAGGGGATACGCACAGATACGCAGTATTTT. Translating gives CASSEGQGIRTDTQYF. The V call is TRBV7-6, the J call TRBJ2-3, with 10 bases lining up with TRBD1. Germline CDR1 and CDR2: SGHVS and FNYEAQ. This CDR3 has 16 amino acids. Unmatched junction bases numbered 6, after V lost 5 bases and J lost 1 base.

The chain combines TRBV6-1 with TRBJ1-2, with D tentatively TRBD1 (5 bases). This CDR3 is 11 amino acids long. V was clipped by 3 bases and J by 10 bases, with 9 bases between them. Germline V gene lookup returns CDR1 MNHNS and CDR2 SASEGT. In DNA form, the CDR3 reads TGTGCCAGCAGTGACGACAGACCCTACACCTTC. Protein: CASSDDRPYTF.

V is TRBV23-1 and J is TRBJ2-2; 10 nucleotides line up with TRBD2. TRBV23-1 is an open reading frame whose function is uncertain. V trimming: 6 bases; J trimming: 1 base; junction bases outside the gene matches: 17. The CDR3 has 20 residues. This chain's CDR3 is CASSPGHRGLAAMNTGELFF. In nucleotides, the CDR3 is TGCGCCAGCAGCCCGGGACACCGAGGACTAGCGGCAATGAACACCGGGGAGCTGTTTTTT.

V and J are TRBV6-6 and TRBJ1-2; TRBD1 matches 10 bases. V was pared by 6 bases and J by 8 bases, with 9 bases of the junction left unmatched. CDR1 and CDR2 (germline): MNHNY, SVGAGI (reference sequence). The CDR3 has 14 amino acids. For the CDR3, the DNA is TGTGCCAGCAGCCCGGGACAGGGGCCATTCGGCTACACCTTC. It codes for CASSPGQGPFGYTF.

This clone appeared once. CDR3 in amino acids: CASSFWSGRGETQYF. In nucleotides, the CDR3 is TGTGCCAGCAGTTTTTGGAGCGGGAGGGGGGAGACCCAGTACTTC. The V call is TRBV6-2 or TRBV6-3, the J call TRBJ2-5; the match to TRBD2 covers 10 bases. The CDR3 is made up of 15 amino acids. The trim removed 4 bases at V and 5 bases at J, leaving 7 bases unmatched. The germline V gene has CDR1 MNHEY and CDR2 SVGEGT.